Below are 3 T cell receptor beta chains sequenced from a single sample in a study of OX40 agonist ivuxolimab in advanced cancers. This table comes from immunoSEQ multiplex PCR, and its TCRdb copy is limited to in-frame clones, with some not included. The sample consists of around 76,000 clones, approximately 93% of them appearing once. This specimen consisted of CD4+ or CD8+ T cells sorted from blood, obtained in a trial of the OX40 agonist ivuxolimab. The receptors originated from an adult with an advanced solid tumor such as melanoma, head and neck, liver or kidney cancer.

The V and J genes are TRBV5-1 and TRBJ2-4; 8 nucleotides line up with TRBD1. Germline CDR1 reads SGHRS; CDR2 reads YFSETQ. The V gene end was trimmed by 4 bases and the J gene end by 0 bases; junction bases not matched to a gene: 6. This CDR3 is 16 amino acids long. CDR3 protein: CASSDLDREAKNIQYF. The CDR3 DNA is TGCGCCAGCAGCGACTTGGACAGGGAAGCCAAAAACATTCAGTACTTC. Using reference TRBV5-1 and TRBJ2-4 for the parts outside the CDR3, the full variable domain is KAGVTQTPRYLIKTRGQQVTLSCSPISGHRSVSWYQQTPGQGLQFLFEYFSETQRNKGNFPGRFSGRQFSNSRSEMNVSTLELGDSALYLCASSDLDREAKNIQYFGAGTRLSVL.

CDR3 coding DNA: TGTGCCAGTAGTATAGGGAGGGGACTAGCCAAAAACATTCAGTACTTC. Translation: CASSIGRGLAKNIQYF. The chain is built from TRBV19 and TRBJ2-4; a possible D gene is TRBD2 (6 bases). This CDR3 has 16 amino acids. The germline CDR1 and CDR2 sequences are LNHDA and SQIVND (reference sequence). Between the trimmed V and J ends, which lost 1 base and 0 bases, there was a span of 10 bases. The whole variable domain, remainder taken from reference TRBV19 and TRBJ2-4, is DGGITQSPKYLFRKEGQNVTLSCEQNLNHDAMYWYRQDPGQGLRLIYYSQIVNDFQKGDIAEGYSVSREKKESFPLTVTSAQKNPTAFYLCASSIGRGLAKNIQYFGAGTRLSVL.

This rearrangement joins TRBV28 to TRBJ2-5; 9 bases align to TRBD2. The CDR3 has 16 amino acids. V was clipped by 1 base and J by 3 bases; unmatched bases: 6. In germline, CDR1 is MDHEN, CDR2 SYDVKM. This chain's CDR3 is CASSLYAGGTEETQYF. For the CDR3, the DNA is TGTGCCAGCAGTTTATACGCGGGAGGGACAGAAGAGACCCAGTACTTC.